One sample yielded the 5 T cell receptor beta chains listed below, sequenced in a study of OX40 agonist ivuxolimab in advanced cancers. Only in-frame clones appear in the TCRdb table, and some are missing; sequencing was by immunoSEQ multiplex PCR. The sample has some 66,000 clones, about nine tenths seen once. Here the sequenced sample was CD4+ or CD8+ T cells sorted from blood, taken in a trial of the OX40 agonist ivuxolimab. Receptor source: an adult with an advanced solid tumor such as melanoma, head and neck, liver or kidney cancer.

In this sample, this clone turned up once. The rearrangement links TRBV27 to TRBJ1-2; D gene ambiguous. Germline V gene sequence: CDR1 MNHEY, CDR2 SMNVEV (reference sequence). This CDR3 has 15 amino acids. V was trimmed by 2 bases and J by 2 bases, leaving 12 bases between them. The CDR3 coding sequence is TGTGCCAGCAGTTTAACGGGTTCAGGAAACTATGGCTACACCTTC. Encoded protein: CASSLTGSGNYGYTF.

This clone has only a few counts. The J gene is TRBJ1-2, the V gene TRBV5-1; no clear D gene. The germline V gene has CDR1 SGHRS and CDR2 YFSETQ. The CDR3 loop spans 11 amino acids. V was trimmed by 2 bases and J by 7 bases, leaving 6 bases between them. The CDR3 sequence: CASSFLGGYTF. CDR3 sequence (DNA): TGCGCCAGCAGCTTTTTGGGTGGCTACACCTTC.

This chain links TRBV4-1 with TRBJ2-7; tentatively, D is TRBD1 or TRBD2 (5 bases each). The germline CDR1 and CDR2 sequences are MGHRA and YSYEKL. The CDR3 totals 17 residues. V gave up 1 base and J gave up 0 bases, with 16 bases separating them. The CDR3 DNA reads as TGCGCCAGCAGCCAAGGTAGGCTAGGGGACCCCTCCTACGAGCAGTACTTC. The encoded protein is CASSQGRLGDPSYEQYF.

The chain is built from TRBV7-9 and TRBJ2-2, with 7 bases fitting TRBD1. The CDR3 sequence is 15 residues long. J was trimmed by 5 bases and V by 6 bases; bases with no gene match: 9. Germline V gives CDR1 SEHNR, CDR2 FQNEAQ (reference sequence). Written as DNA, the CDR3 is TGTGCCAGCAGACTCAGCGACAGGGAAACCGGGGAGCTGTTTTTT. It is translated as CASRLSDRETGELFF.

The rearrangement uses TRBV19 and TRBJ1-6; D uncertain. Germline CDR1 LNHDA, CDR2 SQIVND (reference sequence). V was clipped by 5 bases and J by 3 bases, with 11 bases between them. The CDR3 runs 15 residues. The CDR3 nucleotides are TGTGCCAGTAGTCAGACTTGGATCTATAATTCACCCCTCCACTTT. Its protein is CASSQTWIYNSPLHF. Drawing the rest from reference TRBV19 and TRBJ1-6, the complete variable domain is DGGITQSPKYLFRKEGQNVTLSCEQNLNHDAMYWYRQDPGQGLRLIYYSQIVNDFQKGDIAEGYSVSREKKESFPLTVTSAQKNPTAFYLCASSQTWIYNSPLHFGNGTRLTVT.